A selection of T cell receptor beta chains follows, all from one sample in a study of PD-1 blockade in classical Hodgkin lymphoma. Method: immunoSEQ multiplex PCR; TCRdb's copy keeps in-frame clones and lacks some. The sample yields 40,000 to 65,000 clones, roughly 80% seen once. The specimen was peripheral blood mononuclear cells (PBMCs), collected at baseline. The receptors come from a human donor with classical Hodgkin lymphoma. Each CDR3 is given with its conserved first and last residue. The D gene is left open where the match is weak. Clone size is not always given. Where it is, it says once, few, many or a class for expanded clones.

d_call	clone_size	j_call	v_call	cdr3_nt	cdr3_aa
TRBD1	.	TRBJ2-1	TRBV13	TGTGCCAGCAGCTCCCTCGGGACAGCGAGCTCCTACAATGAGCAGTTCTTC	CASSSLGTASSYNEQFF
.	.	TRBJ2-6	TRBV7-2	TGTGCCAGCGACCGGGGGTCTGGGGCCAACGTCCTGACTTTC	CASDRGSGANVLTF
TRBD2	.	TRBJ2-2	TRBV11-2	TGTGCCAGCAGCTCACCCTCTCATACTAGCGTTAACACCGGGGAGCTGTTTTTT	CASSSPSHTSVNTGELFF
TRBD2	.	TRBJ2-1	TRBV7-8	TGTGCCAGCAGCTTAATGGGAGGGAACTACAATGAGCAGTTCTTC	CASSLMGGNYNEQFF
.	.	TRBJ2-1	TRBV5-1	TGCGCCAGTCTGGACGGAAGCTCCTACAATGAGCAGTTCTTC	CASLDGSSYNEQFF
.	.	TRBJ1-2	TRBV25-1	TGTGCCAGCAGTCGAAGGGACACCGGCTATGGCTACACCTTC	CASSRRDTGYGYTF
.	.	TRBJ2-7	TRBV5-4	TGTGCCAGCAGCTTGGGCCAGGGGTTCCCTACCGACGAGCAGTACTTC	CASSLGQGFPTDEQYF
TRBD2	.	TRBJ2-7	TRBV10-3	TGTGCCATCGCCCGGACTAGCGGATACTACGAGCAGTACTTC	CAIARTSGYYEQYF
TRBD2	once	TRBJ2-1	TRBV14	TGTGCCAGCAGCCAAGTCTGGACTAGCGGGAGGCCCAATGAGCAGTTCTTC	CASSQVWTSGRPNEQFF
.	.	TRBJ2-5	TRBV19	TGTGCCAGTAGCCCCTGGTTAAACGGAGAGACCCAGTACTTC	CASSPWLNGETQYF
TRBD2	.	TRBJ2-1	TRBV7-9	TGTGCCGCCCGGGCTAGCGGGGGCAATGAGCAGTTCTTC	CAARASGGNEQFF
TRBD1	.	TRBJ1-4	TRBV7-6	TGTGCCAGCAGCTTACCCGGGACAGGGGAAAAACTGTTTTTT	CASSLPGTGEKLFF
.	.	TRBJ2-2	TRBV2	TGTGCCAGCAGTGAAAGGACCGGGGAGCTGTTTTTT	CASSERTGELFF
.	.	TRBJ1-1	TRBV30	TGTGCCTGGAGTAGGGGGGGATCTACTGAAGCTTTCTTT	CAWSRGGSTEAFF
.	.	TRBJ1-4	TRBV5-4	TGTGCCAGCAGCTTGGAGGGCAGGGGCAAGACTAATGAAAAACTGTTTTTT	CASSLEGRGKTNEKLFF
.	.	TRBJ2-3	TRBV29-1	TGCAGCGTACTAGTTGGAGATACGCAGTATTTT	CSVLVGDTQYF
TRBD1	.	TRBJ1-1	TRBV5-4	TGTGCCAGCAGCGGGGGTCCGGGACAGCCGTTGGTCACTGAAGCTTTCTTT	CASSGGPGQPLVTEAFF
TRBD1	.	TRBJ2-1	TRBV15	TGTGCCACCAGCATAGGACAGGGGGCTTACAATGAGCAGTTCTTC	CATSIGQGAYNEQFF
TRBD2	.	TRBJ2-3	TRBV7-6	TGTGCCAGCAGCTTCTCCGGGACTAGGAGCACAGATACGCAGTATTTT	CASSFSGTRSTDTQYF
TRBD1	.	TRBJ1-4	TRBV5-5	TGTGCCAGCAGGTACCAACAGGGGGAGACTGAAAAACTGTTTTTT	CASRYQQGETEKLFF
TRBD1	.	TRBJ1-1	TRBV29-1	TGCAGCGGGGACAGGGAGGGAGCTTTCTTT	CSGDREGAFF
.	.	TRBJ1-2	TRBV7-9	TGTGCCAGCAGCTTGCCTGGTGGAGGCTACACCTTC	CASSLPGGGYTF
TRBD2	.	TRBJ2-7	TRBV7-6	TGTGCCAGCAGCTCACTAGCGGGCGACTCCTACGAGCAGTACTTC	CASSSLAGDSYEQYF